This T cell receptor beta chain was retrieved from a study of T cell responses to AZD1222 COVID-19 vaccine. Sequenced by immunoSEQ multiplex PCR; TCRdb stores in-frame clones only, minus some. The top ten clones hold around 1% of a sample with approximately 170,000 clones, about 91% of them seen once. Germline trimming cut 5 bases from V and 4 bases from J; bases unmatched to any gene: 7. From germline, CDR1 is SGHTA and CDR2 FQGNSA. The CDR3 spans 15 residues. The specimen comprised peripheral blood, sampled 28 days after the second AZD1222 dose. The origin of this receptor is an adult who received the AZD1222 COVID-19 vaccine. V and J are TRBV7-2 and TRBJ1-2, with TRBD1 matching over 10 bases. The CDR3 nucleotides read TGTGCCAGCAGCCCGGGGACAGGGGACCCCTATGGCTACACCTTC. It codes for CASSPGTGDPYGYTF.